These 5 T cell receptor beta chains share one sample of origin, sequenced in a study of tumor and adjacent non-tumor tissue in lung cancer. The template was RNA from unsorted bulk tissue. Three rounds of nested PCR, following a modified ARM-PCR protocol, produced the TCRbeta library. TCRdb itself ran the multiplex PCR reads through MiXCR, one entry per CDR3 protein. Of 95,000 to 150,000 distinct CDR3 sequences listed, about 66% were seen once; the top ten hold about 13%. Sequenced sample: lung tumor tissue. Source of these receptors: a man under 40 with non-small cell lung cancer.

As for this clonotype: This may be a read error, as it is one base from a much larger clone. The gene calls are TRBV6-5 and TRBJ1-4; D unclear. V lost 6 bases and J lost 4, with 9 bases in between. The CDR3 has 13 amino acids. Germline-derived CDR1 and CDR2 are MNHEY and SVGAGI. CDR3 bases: TGTGCCAGCAGATGCAATAATAATGAAAAACTGTTTTTT. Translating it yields CASRCNNNEKLFF.

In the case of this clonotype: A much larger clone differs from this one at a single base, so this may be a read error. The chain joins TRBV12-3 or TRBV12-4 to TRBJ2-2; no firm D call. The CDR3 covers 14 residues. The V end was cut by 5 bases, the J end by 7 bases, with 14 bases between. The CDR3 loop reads CASSDEWWNGELFF. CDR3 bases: TGTGCCAGCAGTGACGAGTGGTGGAACGGGGAGCTGTTTTTT.

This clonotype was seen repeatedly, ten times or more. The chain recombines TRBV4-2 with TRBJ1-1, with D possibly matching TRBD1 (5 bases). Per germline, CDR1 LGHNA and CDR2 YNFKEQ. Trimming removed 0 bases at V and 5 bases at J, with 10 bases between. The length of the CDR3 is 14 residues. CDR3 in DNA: TGTGCCAGCAGCCAAGATCGAGGGACGACTGAAGCTTTCTTT. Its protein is CASSQDRGTTEAFF.

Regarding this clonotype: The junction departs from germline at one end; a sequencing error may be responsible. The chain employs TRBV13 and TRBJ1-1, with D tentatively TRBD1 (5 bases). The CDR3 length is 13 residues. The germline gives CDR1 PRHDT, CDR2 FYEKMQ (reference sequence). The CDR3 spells CTSSSLDRRRAFF. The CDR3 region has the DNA TGTACCAGCAGCTCGCTCGACAGACGGAGGGCTTTCTTT.

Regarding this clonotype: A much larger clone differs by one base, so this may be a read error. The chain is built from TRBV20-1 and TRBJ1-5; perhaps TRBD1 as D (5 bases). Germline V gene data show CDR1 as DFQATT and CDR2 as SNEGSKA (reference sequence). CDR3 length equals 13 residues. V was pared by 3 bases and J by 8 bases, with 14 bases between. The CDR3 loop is CSASLGVNEPQHF. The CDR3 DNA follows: TGCAGTGCTAGTCTGGGGGTTAACGAGCCCCAGCATTTT.